This T cell receptor beta chain was identified in a study of control samples from healthy donors and cancer patients (dated by TCRdb to 2019 to 2021). In the case of this clone: The antigen it recognizes is unknown. Per-nucleotide qualities are absent, and no much larger clonotype sits a single base away.

CDR1 and CDR2 are read off the germline V gene as MNHEY and SVGEGT. The CDR3 measures 17 amino acids from cysteine to phenylalanine. Just the 51-base CDR3 DNA is kept, in frame starting at base 1. V was cut back by 2 bases and J by 3 bases, leaving a gap of 20 bases between them. Library construction relied on the immunoSEQ multiplex PCR assay. Entries here come from immuneACCESS through TCRdb and include only in-frame sequences with V and J called. Some clones fail to appear in such tables; in the studies checked, an unresolved V gene covers under half of the shortfall, and the cause of the remainder is unknown. For this sample there are roughly 86,000 clones; over 75% appear just once. The ten largest clones take up around 3.8% of the sample.

The sequenced sample was blood. This clonotype was sampled from a woman between 18 and 29 years old in good health. This receptor chain uses TRBV6-2 or TRBV6-3 and TRBJ2-7; the D gene is perhaps TRBD1, on 6 matching bases. The DNA sequence is given as TGTGCCAGCAGTTACACCCTAGGGGCAGGGGTAGTCTACGAGCAGTACTTC. Its protein is CASSYTLGAGVVYEQYF.